Described below is a single T cell receptor (beta chain) sequence and its context. Antigen: not known. This entry is derived from a study of regulatory T cells in long-lasting Graves disease. For the study at large: The antithyroid drugs taken by newly diagnosed Graves' patients had been used for under 3 months. General study findings and limits: Since the sample size was small, accuracy may have been reduced.

Both iRepertoire HTBI primers and Arm-PCR of CDR3 regions were used to build the TCR beta libraries. TCRdb redid the calling of the multiplex PCR reads with MiXCR, one entry per CDR3 protein. The table has fewer than 650,000 distinct CDR3 sequences, roughly 16% seen once; the top ten hold 12%. The CDR3 runs to 17 residues. Germline V gene sequence: CDR1 KGHDR, CDR2 SFDVKD. The V and J ends lost 3 bases and 1 base, in that order; junction bases with no gene match: 5. Indicated time point: newly diagnosed GD, antithyroid drugs for less than 3 months. The authors made the TCR library using RNA they extracted from PBMCs. The same specimen was also included in a second study, on T cells in Graves' hyperthyroidism and ophthalmopathy. That publication notes: A set of HTBI primers served as the primers for a first-round RT-PCR of the TCR CDR3.

The sample here was peripheral blood mononuclear cells (PBMCs), taken at new diagnosis, from a patient treated with antithyroid drugs. This sequence originates from a man younger than 35 with Graves disease. The V gene is TRBV24-1, the J gene TRBJ2-3; TRBD2 matches at 11 bases. The CDR3 loop is CATSDPSGRHGTDTQYF. The CDR3 DNA is TGTGCCACCAGTGATCCTAGCGGGAGGCACGGCACAGATACGCAGTATTTT.